The rows below give T cell receptor beta chains drawn from one sample of a study of blood T cell repertoires in COVID-19. TCRdb's copy holds only in-frame clones and misses some; the assay was immunoSEQ multiplex PCR. The sample has 350,000 or so clones, roughly 90% seen once; the top ten hold approximately 1%. Sequencing used PBMCs or T cells enriched from blood (not recorded which). The origin of the receptors is a woman in her 30s who had been exposed to COVID-19. Each CDR3 is given with its conserved first and last residue.

V: TRBV19; CDR3: CASSRMTSGGSGANVLTF
V: TRBV27; CDR3: CASTLSGRSTGELFF
V: TRBV18; CDR3: CASSQQAGDGTDTQYF
V: TRBV28; CDR3: CASSLRGQLVYGYTF
V: TRBV18; CDR3: CASSLVGDRGPGQPQHF
V: TRBV27; CDR3: CASSLLEGSGISNEQFF
V: TRBV12-3/TRBV12-4; CDR3: CASSPGAEAFF
V: TRBV5-1; CDR3: CASSLDGQGPYGYTF
V: TRBV3-1/TRBV3-2; CDR3: CASTPGSRKFTEAFF
V: TRBV11-3; CDR3: CASSLGGWTEAFF
V: TRBV5-4; CDR3: CASSPGGGAGYNEQFF
V: TRBV9; CDR3: CASSPRHLAERETQYF
V: TRBV9; CDR3: CASSVATNTGELFF
V: TRBV6-5; CDR3: CASSYSGTGGIGAFF
V: TRBV28; CDR3: CASSPNRVGANTEAFF
V: TRBV27; CDR3: CASSRRAVGGYTF
V: TRBV6-4; CDR3: CASSQLAGGSSSYNEQFF
V: TRBV9; CDR3: CASSVSPTTHNEQFF
V: TRBV16; CDR3: CASSPAGFNSPLHF
V: TRBV5-1; CDR3: CASSRQGSEDTEAFF
V: TRBV28; CDR3: CASSLPREKDYTF
V: TRBV19; CDR3: CASSILSGGTGYNEQFF
V: TRBV10-1; CDR3: CASSESRASGKSKQFF
V: TRBV6-5; CDR3: CASSPRTGGSYEQYF
V: TRBV6-2/TRBV6-3; CDR3: CASSYPSGLSETQYF
V: TRBV19; CDR3: CATSGTATYEQYF
V: TRBV18; CDR3: CASTAQGADNEKLFF
V: TRBV12-3/TRBV12-4; CDR3: CASTASGEKLFF
V: TRBV11-3; CDR3: CASSLASSGSLGGELFF
V: TRBV5-4; CDR3: CASRRRQENTGELFF
V: TRBV30; CDR3: CAWILQGECYF
V: TRBV28; CDR3: CAVLTGGDSGNTIYF
V: TRBV18; CDR3: CASSPTEYGYTF
V: TRBV7-2; CDR3: CASSLIETGDTEAFF
V: TRBV14; CDR3: CASRKGTGTLEQYF
V: TRBV5-1; CDR3: CASSVGQGGYETQYF
V: TRBV19; CDR3: CASSMAGAMRPNEKLFF
V: TRBV7-3; CDR3: CASSFLPPRGLAGGGLMDTQYF
V: TRBV27; CDR3: CASSLGGEQNGYTF
V: TRBV9; CDR3: CASSVLSGQTEAFF
V: TRBV5-1; CDR3: CASSLTGHSGPDTQYF
V: TRBV12-2; CDR3: CASRFPQGMNTEAFF
V: TRBV28; CDR3: CASSLTGRNTEAFF
V: TRBV27; CDR3: CASLPPGRGNTGELFF
V: TRBV28; CDR3: CASSSLQPTIEAFF
V: TRBV15; CDR3: CATSRQQGDWDEQYF
V: TRBV2; CDR3: CASSPDRVNEKLFF
V: TRBV5-6; CDR3: CASSVGQGASSYEQYF
V: TRBV5-1; CDR3: CASSLGQNTGELFF
V: TRBV15; CDR3: CATSREANSPLHF